Listed below are T cell receptor beta chains from one sample, sequenced in a study of shared clonotypes between healthy human individuals. Libraries were prepared by immunoSEQ multiplex PCR; TCRdb keeps only in-frame clonotypes and omits some of them. Of roughly 120,000 clones listed, around two thirds were seen once; the top ten hold under 30%. The sample taken for sequencing was memory CD8+ T cells sorted from blood. Receptors originate from a woman in her twenties or thirties in good health. Both conserved end residues are part of each CDR3. The order of the fields is D gene, V gene, CDR3 length, J gene, clone size, CDR3 DNA, CDR3 protein. The D gene is left open where the match is weak. Clone size is given for some rows only: seen once, a few or many times, or a class if the clone is expanded.

d_gene: TRBD1; v_gene: TRBV5-8; len: 15; j_gene: TRBJ2-5; abundance: once; CDR3nt: TGTGCCAGCAGCAGCCCAGGACAGGGTGGGGAGACCCAGTACTTC; CDR3aa: CASSSPGQGGETQYF
d_gene: NA; v_gene: TRBV18; len: 15; j_gene: TRBJ2-3; abundance: NA; CDR3nt: TGTGCCAGCTCACCCGATTGGAACAGGCCAGATACGCAGTATTTT; CDR3aa: CASSPDWNRPDTQYF
d_gene: NA; v_gene: TRBV28; len: 13; j_gene: TRBJ2-7; abundance: NA; CDR3nt: TGTGCCAGCAGTCGAGACAGACCCTATGAGCAGTACTTC; CDR3aa: CASSRDRPYEQYF
d_gene: NA; v_gene: TRBV30; len: 13; j_gene: TRBJ2-7; abundance: few; CDR3nt: TGTGCCCGGTCCTCGGGACACTTCTACGAGCAGTACTTC; CDR3aa: CARSSGHFYEQYF
d_gene: TRBD1; v_gene: TRBV4-1; len: 14; j_gene: TRBJ1-5; abundance: NA; CDR3nt: TGCGCCAGCAGCCAAGAGACAGGGAATCAGCCCCAGCATTTT; CDR3aa: CASSQETGNQPQHF
d_gene: TRBD1; v_gene: TRBV5-6; len: 16; j_gene: TRBJ2-5; abundance: NA; CDR3nt: TGTGCCAGCAGCTTGGCCGAGCGGACAGGGTTGGAGACCCAGTACTTC; CDR3aa: CASSLAERTGLETQYF
d_gene: TRBD2; v_gene: TRBV6-6; len: 14; j_gene: TRBJ2-3; abundance: NA; CDR3nt: TGTGCCAGCAGTGAGCGGGGGAGCACAGATACGCAGTATTTT; CDR3aa: CASSERGSTDTQYF
d_gene: TRBD1; v_gene: TRBV19; len: 15; j_gene: TRBJ1-3; abundance: NA; CDR3nt: TGTGCCAGTACCATGGGACAGCTCTCTGGAAACACCATATATTTT; CDR3aa: CASTMGQLSGNTIYF
d_gene: NA; v_gene: TRBV11-3; len: 14; j_gene: TRBJ2-1; abundance: many; CDR3nt: TGTGCCAGCAGCCTTACGCCCAGCCTCAATGAGCAGTTCTTC; CDR3aa: CASSLTPSLNEQFF
d_gene: TRBD2; v_gene: TRBV2; len: 17; j_gene: TRBJ2-1; abundance: NA; CDR3nt: TGTGCCAGCAGCGACCCGTTCGGGACTAAGACCTACAATGAGCAGTTCTTC; CDR3aa: CASSDPFGTKTYNEQFF
d_gene: TRBD1; v_gene: TRBV28; len: 19; j_gene: TRBJ1-5; abundance: NA; CDR3nt: TGTGCCAGCAGTTTATCGATCGAGAGGCGGACAGGGACCGATCAGCCCCAGCATTTT; CDR3aa: CASSLSIERRTGTDQPQHF
d_gene: TRBD2; v_gene: TRBV13; len: 17; j_gene: TRBJ2-7; abundance: NA; CDR3nt: TGTGCCAGCAGCGCAAGCCTTTCCCCGGGAGGTTCCTACGAGCAGTACTTC; CDR3aa: CASSASLSPGGSYEQYF
d_gene: NA; v_gene: TRBV28; len: 23; j_gene: TRBJ1-5; abundance: NA; CDR3nt: TGTGCCAGCAGTTTATGGAAATGGACCCAGGAATTCACTACTAAGGGCCCCAATCAGCCCCAGCATTTT; CDR3aa: CASSLWKWTQEFTTKGPNQPQHF
d_gene: NA; v_gene: TRBV19; len: 15; j_gene: TRBJ1-1; abundance: NA; CDR3nt: TGTGCCAGTGCTTCTAGTATTACCATGAACACTGAAGCTTTCTTT; CDR3aa: CASASSITMNTEAFF
d_gene: NA; v_gene: TRBV29-1; len: 13; j_gene: TRBJ2-1; abundance: NA; CDR3nt: TGCAGCGTTGTAGGCCCTTATCGGAATGAGCAGTTCTTC; CDR3aa: CSVVGPYRNEQFF
d_gene: NA; v_gene: TRBV6-1; len: 13; j_gene: TRBJ1-4; abundance: once; CDR3nt: TGTGCCAGCACCGGTTACCTAAATGAAAAACTGTTTTTT; CDR3aa: CASTGYLNEKLFF
d_gene: TRBD2; v_gene: TRBV13; len: 15; j_gene: TRBJ2-5; abundance: few; CDR3nt: TGTGCCAGCAGCTTAGAGGCGGGGGGTGGAGAGACCCAGTACTTC; CDR3aa: CASSLEAGGGETQYF
d_gene: TRBD2; v_gene: TRBV7-8; len: 16; j_gene: TRBJ2-1; abundance: NA; CDR3nt: TGTGCCAGCAGCTTATCTCGCCTAGCGGTTGGGAATGAGCAGTTCTTC; CDR3aa: CASSLSRLAVGNEQFF
d_gene: NA; v_gene: TRBV27; len: 12; j_gene: TRBJ2-2; abundance: NA; CDR3nt: TGTGCCAGCAGTTTATCGTACGGGGAGCTGTTTTTT; CDR3aa: CASSLSYGELFF
d_gene: NA; v_gene: TRBV11-2; len: 14; j_gene: TRBJ2-7; abundance: few; CDR3nt: TGTGCCAGCAGCTTGATGGGGTGGACCTACGAGCAGTACTTC; CDR3aa: CASSLMGWTYEQYF
d_gene: NA; v_gene: TRBV7-7; len: 14; j_gene: TRBJ1-3; abundance: many; CDR3nt: TGTGCCAGCAGCATAGACAACTCTGGAAACACCATATATTTT; CDR3aa: CASSIDNSGNTIYF
d_gene: NA; v_gene: TRBV13; len: 13; j_gene: TRBJ1-2; abundance: NA; CDR3nt: TGTGCCAGCAGCTTAGAAGGGGAGGAGGGCTACACCTTC; CDR3aa: CASSLEGEEGYTF
d_gene: TRBD2; v_gene: TRBV6-4; len: 16; j_gene: TRBJ2-2; abundance: NA; CDR3nt: TGTGCCAGCAGTGATTGGACTAGCGGGAACACCGGGGAGCTGTTTTTT; CDR3aa: CASSDWTSGNTGELFF
d_gene: TRBD1; v_gene: TRBV11-2; len: 15; j_gene: TRBJ2-3; abundance: once; CDR3nt: TGTGCCAGCGCCGAGACCGGGACAGGGGAGAATACGCAGTATTTT; CDR3aa: CASAETGTGENTQYF
d_gene: NA; v_gene: TRBV28; len: 14; j_gene: TRBJ2-3; abundance: many; CDR3nt: TGTGCCAGCAGAGCCGGACGGGAGACAGATACGCAGTATTTT; CDR3aa: CASRAGRETDTQYF
d_gene: NA; v_gene: TRBV20-1; len: 9; j_gene: TRBJ1-1; abundance: NA; CDR3nt: TGCAGTGCTAGACCCGAAGCTTTCTTT; CDR3aa: CSARPEAFF
d_gene: NA; v_gene: TRBV28; len: 13; j_gene: TRBJ1-2; abundance: many; CDR3nt: TGTGCCAGCAGTTTCCCGACAAGCTATGGCTACACCTTC; CDR3aa: CASSFPTSYGYTF
d_gene: NA; v_gene: TRBV7-2; len: 17; j_gene: TRBJ1-5; abundance: NA; CDR3nt: TGTGCCAGCAGCTTAAGCGTGGGTTGCTGCGTAGGGCAGCCCCAGCATTTT; CDR3aa: CASSLSVGCCVGQPQHF
d_gene: NA; v_gene: TRBV6-1; len: 15; j_gene: TRBJ2-6; abundance: NA; CDR3nt: TGTGCCAGCAGTGAAGTATCCTCTGGGGCCAACGTCCTGACTTTC; CDR3aa: CASSEVSSGANVLTF
d_gene: NA; v_gene: TRBV19; len: 15; j_gene: TRBJ2-7; abundance: NA; CDR3nt: TGTGCCAGTAGTATGGAGACAAGTAGCTCCTACGAGCAGTACTTC; CDR3aa: CASSMETSSSYEQYF
d_gene: NA; v_gene: TRBV19; len: 14; j_gene: TRBJ1-1; abundance: NA; CDR3nt: TGTGCCAGTACCGCCACAACGCAGGGTACTGAAGCTTTCTTT; CDR3aa: CASTATTQGTEAFF
d_gene: TRBD2; v_gene: TRBV29-1; len: 16; j_gene: TRBJ2-7; abundance: NA; CDR3nt: TGCAGCGTTGAAGGGGAGGGACTTCCGAGCTCCTACGAGCAGTACTTC; CDR3aa: CSVEGEGLPSSYEQYF
d_gene: TRBD2; v_gene: TRBV7-3; len: 15; j_gene: TRBJ2-3; abundance: NA; CDR3nt: TGTGCCAGCAGCCGGACTAGCGGGAGCTCAGATACGCAGTATTTT; CDR3aa: CASSRTSGSSDTQYF
d_gene: NA; v_gene: TRBV7-9; len: 16; j_gene: TRBJ1-3; abundance: many; CDR3nt: TGTGCCAGCAGCTTAGGATGGGGGGACTCTGGAAACACCATATATTTT; CDR3aa: CASSLGWGDSGNTIYF
d_gene: TRBD2; v_gene: TRBV18; len: 16; j_gene: TRBJ2-7; abundance: NA; CDR3nt: TGTGCCAGCTCAGTACTAGCGGGAGGGCCGAGGGACGAGCAGTACTTC; CDR3aa: CASSVLAGGPRDEQYF
d_gene: TRBD2; v_gene: TRBV4-1; len: 14; j_gene: TRBJ2-3; abundance: few; CDR3nt: TGCGCCAGCAGCCAGTTTAGCGGGGGAGATACGCAGTATTTT; CDR3aa: CASSQFSGGDTQYF
d_gene: NA; v_gene: TRBV4-1; len: 16; j_gene: TRBJ1-5; abundance: NA; CDR3nt: TGCGCCAGCAGCCAAGTGGAGGGAATTAGCAATCAGCCCCAGCATTTT; CDR3aa: CASSQVEGISNQPQHF
d_gene: TRBD2; v_gene: TRBV27; len: 16; j_gene: TRBJ2-1; abundance: NA; CDR3nt: TGTGCCACCAGTGATTTGGGCGCGGGAGTTGGGAATGAGCAGTTCTTC; CDR3aa: CATSDLGAGVGNEQFF
d_gene: NA; v_gene: TRBV30; len: 13; j_gene: TRBJ1-5; abundance: many; CDR3nt: TGTGCCTGGTACAGGGTATCCGATCAGCCCCAGCATTTT; CDR3aa: CAWYRVSDQPQHF
d_gene: NA; v_gene: TRBV28; len: 12; j_gene: TRBJ1-2; abundance: NA; CDR3nt: TGTGCCAGCAGTCCCCCAGTCCGCGGCTACACCTTC; CDR3aa: CASSPPVRGYTF